A selection of T cell receptor beta chains follows, all from one sample in a study of siplizumab effects on memory and regulatory T cells. The assay was immunoSEQ multiplex PCR, and TCRdb's table has in-frame clones only and misses some. The data contain 62,000 or so clones, roughly 80% of them seen just once; the ten biggest clones take up 3.5% to 4%. The material sequenced was memory CD4+ T cells sorted from blood. The receptors were gathered from a human donor in good health. Both conserved end residues are part of each CDR3. The order of the fields is D gene, clone size, V gene, J gene, CDR3 DNA, CDR3 protein. The D gene is left open where the match is weak. Clone size appears in some rows only: once, few, many, or a class for an expanded clone.

>TRBD1|.|TRBV25-1|TRBJ1-1
TGTGCCAGCAACCGACAGGGGGGTGCTGAAGCTTTCTTT
CASNRQGGAEAFF
>.|.|TRBV29-1|TRBJ1-3
TGCAGCGTCGTAAGTGGGATCAGAAACACCATATATTTT
CSVVSGIRNTIYF
>TRBD2|.|TRBV18|TRBJ2-7
TGTGCCAGCTCACCCCGGGGGGCCTACGAGCAGTACTTC
CASSPRGAYEQYF
>.|.|TRBV6-1|TRBJ2-5
TGTGCCAGCAGCCTCGACCGGAACCCCGGGACCCAGTACTTC
CASSLDRNPGTQYF
>TRBD2|.|TRBV5-1|TRBJ2-3
TGCGCCAGCAGCTTAGCGGGGTCTACAGATACGCAGTATTTT
CASSLAGSTDTQYF
>TRBD2|.|TRBV11-3|TRBJ2-1
TGTGCCAGCAGCTTACAGGGACTAGCGAGCTACAATGAGCAGTTCTTC
CASSLQGLASYNEQFF
>TRBD1|.|TRBV23-1|TRBJ1-2
TGCGCCAACCCGGGACAGGGGTGCGGCTACACCTTC
CANPGQGCGYTF
>.|few|TRBV10-1|TRBJ1-5
TGCGCCAGCAAGTACATCAGTCATCAGCCCCAGCATTTT
CASKYISHQPQHF
>.|.|TRBV2|TRBJ2-1
TGTGCCAGCAACGAGGACCCCCCTGGGAATGAGCAGTTCTTC
CASNEDPPGNEQFF
>.|.|TRBV6-5|TRBJ2-7
TGTGCCAGCAGTTTTGTCGACAGGCACTACGAGCAGTACTTC
CASSFVDRHYEQYF
>.|.|TRBV20-1|TRBJ2-1
TGCAGTGCTAGTCGGGGGTATGAGCAGTTCTTC
CSASRGYEQFF
>.|.|TRBV23-1|TRBJ1-5
TGCGCCAGCAGTCAATCGATGGGGCAGGGAGGAGGGGGCAATCAGCCCCAGCATTTT
CASSQSMGQGGGGNQPQHF
>.|.|TRBV5-4|TRBJ2-5
TGTGCCAGCAGCCTAAAGGGGCGGGAGAGGGGGGAGACCCAGTACTTC
CASSLKGRERGETQYF
>TRBD2|.|TRBV29-1|TRBJ2-3
TGCAGCGTTGAATGGGGGGGACTGGCAGATACGCAGTATTTT
CSVEWGGLADTQYF
>TRBD2|.|TRBV6-5|TRBJ2-7
TGTGCCAGCAGCAGGACTAGCGGTACCTACGAGCAGTACTTC
CASSRTSGTYEQYF
>.|.|TRBV11-3|TRBJ1-4
TGTGCCAGCAGCCCACCGAGGAGGCAGATTACCCTAAATGAAAAACTGTTTTTT
CASSPPRRQITLNEKLFF
>TRBD1|few|TRBV5-5|TRBJ1-3
TGTGCCAGCAGCTTGGCCCCATCCGGGACAGGGACCTTAAACACCATATATTTT
CASSLAPSGTGTLNTIYF
>.|.|TRBV7-9|TRBJ2-5
TGTGCCAGCAGCCTCCAATTGGGACAAGAGACCCAGTACTTC
CASSLQLGQETQYF
>.|few|TRBV6-1|TRBJ2-2
TGTGCCAGCAGTGAAACTTTTAACCCCGGGGAGCTGTTTTTT
CASSETFNPGELFF
>.|.|TRBV7-8|TRBJ1-1
TGTGCCAGCAGCTTGTATGGCACTGAAGCTTTCTTT
CASSLYGTEAFF
>.|.|TRBV5-1|TRBJ1-2
TGCGCCAGCAGCTTGCAGGGTGGGAACTATGGCTACACCTTC
CASSLQGGNYGYTF
>TRBD1|.|TRBV5-4|TRBJ1-2
TGTGCCAGCAGCCCGGGACAGGGGGGCTGGACTAACTATGGCTACACCTTC
CASSPGQGGWTNYGYTF
>TRBD2|.|TRBV2|TRBJ2-3
TGTGCCAGCAGAGCCGGGACTAGCGGGCCCGGTACGCAGTATTTT
CASRAGTSGPGTQYF
>.|.|TRBV7-3|TRBJ2-1
TGTGCCAGCAGCTCAAACCCGGGGGGCGAGCAGTTCTTC
CASSSNPGGEQFF
>TRBD1|.|TRBV4-2|TRBJ2-7
TGTGCCAGCAGCCAAGGGACAGGGTTAAGCTACGAGCAGTACTTC
CASSQGTGLSYEQYF